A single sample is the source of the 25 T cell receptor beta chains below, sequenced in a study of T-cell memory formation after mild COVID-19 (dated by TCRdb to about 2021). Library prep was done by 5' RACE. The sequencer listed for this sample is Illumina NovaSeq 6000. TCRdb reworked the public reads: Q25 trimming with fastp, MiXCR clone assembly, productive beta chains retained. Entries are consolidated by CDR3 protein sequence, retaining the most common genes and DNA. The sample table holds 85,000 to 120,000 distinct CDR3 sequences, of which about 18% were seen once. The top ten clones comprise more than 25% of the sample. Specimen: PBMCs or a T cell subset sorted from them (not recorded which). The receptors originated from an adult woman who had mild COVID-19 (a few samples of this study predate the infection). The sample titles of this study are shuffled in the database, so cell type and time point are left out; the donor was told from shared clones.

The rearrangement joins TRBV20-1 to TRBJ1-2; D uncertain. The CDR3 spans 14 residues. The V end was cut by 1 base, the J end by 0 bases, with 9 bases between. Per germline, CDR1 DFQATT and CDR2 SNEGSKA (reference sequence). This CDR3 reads CSARAGRTNYGYTF. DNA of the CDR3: TGCAGTGCTAGAGCCGGGCGGACTAACTATGGCTACACCTTC.

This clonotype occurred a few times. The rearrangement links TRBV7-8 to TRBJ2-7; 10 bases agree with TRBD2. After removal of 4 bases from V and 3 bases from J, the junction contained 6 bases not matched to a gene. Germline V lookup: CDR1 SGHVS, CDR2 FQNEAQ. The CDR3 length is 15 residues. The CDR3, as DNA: TGTGCCAGCAGCTGGGCGGGACTAGCGTACTACGAGCAGTACTTC. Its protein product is CASSWAGLAYYEQYF. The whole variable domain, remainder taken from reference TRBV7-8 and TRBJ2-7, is GAGVSQSPRYKVAKRGQDVALRCDPISGHVSLFWYQQALGQGPEFLTYFQNEAQLDKSGLPSDRFFAERPEGSVSTLKIQRTQQEDSAVYLCASSWAGLAYYEQYFGPGTRLTVT.

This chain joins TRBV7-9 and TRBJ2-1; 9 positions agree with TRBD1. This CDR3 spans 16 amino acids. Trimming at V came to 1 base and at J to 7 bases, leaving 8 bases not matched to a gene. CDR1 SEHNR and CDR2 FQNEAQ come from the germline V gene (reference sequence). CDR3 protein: CASSLDIQGALNEQFF. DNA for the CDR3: TGTGCCAGCAGCTTAGATATACAGGGGGCCTTAAATGAGCAGTTCTTC.

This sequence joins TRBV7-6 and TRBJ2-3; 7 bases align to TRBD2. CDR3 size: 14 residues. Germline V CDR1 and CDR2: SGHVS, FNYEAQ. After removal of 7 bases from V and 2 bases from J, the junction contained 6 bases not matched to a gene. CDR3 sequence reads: CASTWGRATDTQYF. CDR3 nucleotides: TGTGCCAGCACCTGGGGGAGGGCCACAGATACGCAGTATTTT.

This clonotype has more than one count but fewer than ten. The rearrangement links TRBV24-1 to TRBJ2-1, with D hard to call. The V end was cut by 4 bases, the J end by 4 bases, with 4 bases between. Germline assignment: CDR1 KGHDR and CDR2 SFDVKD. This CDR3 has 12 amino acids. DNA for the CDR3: TGTGCCACCAGTGAGGGTTACAATGAGCAGTTCTTC. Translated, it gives CATSEGYNEQFF.

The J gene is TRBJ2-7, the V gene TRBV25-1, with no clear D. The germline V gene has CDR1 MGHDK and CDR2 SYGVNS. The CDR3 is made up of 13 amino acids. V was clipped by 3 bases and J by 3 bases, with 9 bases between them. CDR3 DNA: TGTGCCAGCAGTGAGGGCCTTGACTACGAGCAGTACTTC. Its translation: CASSEGLDYEQYF.

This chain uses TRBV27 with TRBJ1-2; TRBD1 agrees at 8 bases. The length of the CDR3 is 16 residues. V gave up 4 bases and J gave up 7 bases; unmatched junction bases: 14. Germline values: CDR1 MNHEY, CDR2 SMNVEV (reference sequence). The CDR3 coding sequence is TGTGCCAGCAGTTCACTTCCACAGGGGGGTCGAGGTGGCTACACCTTC. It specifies CASSSLPQGGRGGYTF.

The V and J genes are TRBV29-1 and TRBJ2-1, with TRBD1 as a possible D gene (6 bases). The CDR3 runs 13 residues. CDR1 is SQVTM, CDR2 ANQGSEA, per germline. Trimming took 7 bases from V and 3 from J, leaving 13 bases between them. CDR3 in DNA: TGCAGCGCGGGACGGACAGACTACAATGAGCAGTTCTTC. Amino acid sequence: CSAGRTDYNEQFF.

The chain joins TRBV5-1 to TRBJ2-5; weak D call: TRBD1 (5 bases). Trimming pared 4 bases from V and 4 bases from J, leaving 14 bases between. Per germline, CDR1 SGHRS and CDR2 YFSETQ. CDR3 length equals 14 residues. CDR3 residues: CASSPRPGPETQYF. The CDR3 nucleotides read TGCGCCAGCAGCCCTAGACCAGGGCCAGAGACCCAGTACTTC.

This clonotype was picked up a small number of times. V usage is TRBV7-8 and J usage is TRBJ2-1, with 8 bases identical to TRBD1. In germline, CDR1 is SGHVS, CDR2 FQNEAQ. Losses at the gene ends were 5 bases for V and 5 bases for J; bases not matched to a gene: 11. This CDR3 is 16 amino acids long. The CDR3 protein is CASSTLSTGVNNEQFF. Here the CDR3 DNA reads TGTGCCAGCAGCACCCTATCGACAGGGGTTAACAATGAGCAGTTCTTC.

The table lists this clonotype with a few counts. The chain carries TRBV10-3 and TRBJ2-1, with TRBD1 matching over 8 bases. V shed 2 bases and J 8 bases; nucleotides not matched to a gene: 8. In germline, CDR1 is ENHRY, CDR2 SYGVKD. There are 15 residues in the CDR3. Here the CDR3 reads CAISEGQGVGDEQFF. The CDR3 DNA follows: TGTGCCATCAGTGAGGGACAGGGAGTGGGCGATGAGCAGTTCTTC.

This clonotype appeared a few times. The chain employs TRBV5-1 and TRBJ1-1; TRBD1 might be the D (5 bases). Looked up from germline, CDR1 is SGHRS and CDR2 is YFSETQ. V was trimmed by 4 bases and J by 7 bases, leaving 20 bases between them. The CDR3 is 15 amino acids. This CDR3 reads CASSRGDVEVLEAFF. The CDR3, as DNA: TGCGCCAGCAGCCGTGGGGACGTAGAAGTCCTTGAAGCTTTCTTT. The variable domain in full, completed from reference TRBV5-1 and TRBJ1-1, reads KAGVTQTPRYLIKTRGQQVTLSCSPISGHRSVSWYQQTPGQGLQFLFEYFSETQRNKGNFPGRFSGRQFSNSRSEMNVSTLELGDSALYLCASSRGDVEVLEAFFGQGTRLTVV.

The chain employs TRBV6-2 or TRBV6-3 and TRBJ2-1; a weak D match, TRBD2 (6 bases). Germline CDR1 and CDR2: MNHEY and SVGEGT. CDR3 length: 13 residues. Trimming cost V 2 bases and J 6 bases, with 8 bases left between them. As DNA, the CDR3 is TGTGCCAGCAGTTACCGGGACTTCAATGAGCAGTTCTTC. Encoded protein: CASSYRDFNEQFF.

CDR3 in amino acids: CASSKDKEAFF. CDR3 coding DNA: TGTGCCAGCAGCAAAGACAAGGAAGCTTTCTTT. The chain couples TRBV7-6 to TRBJ1-1; D not certain. The ends were cut back, 5 bases at V and 8 bases at J, with 9 bases in the middle. The CDR3 extends over 11 amino acids. Germline V gives CDR1 SGHVS, CDR2 FNYEAQ.

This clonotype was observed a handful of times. The CDR3 DNA follows: TGTGCCAGCAGTTCAGGGTTTGGAGTTGATGGCTACACCTTC. Encoded protein: CASSSGFGVDGYTF. The rearrangement uses TRBV27 and TRBJ1-2; a possible D gene is TRBD1 (5 bases). V was pared by 4 bases and J by 6 bases, with 15 bases between. There are 14 residues in the CDR3. Germline V CDR1 and CDR2: MNHEY, SMNVEV (reference sequence).

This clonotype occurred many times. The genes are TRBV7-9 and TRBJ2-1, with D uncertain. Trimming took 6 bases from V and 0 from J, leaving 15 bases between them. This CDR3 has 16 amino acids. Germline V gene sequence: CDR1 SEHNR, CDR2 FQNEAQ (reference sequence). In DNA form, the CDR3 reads TGTGCCAGCAGTCCCTTGGCGACGATCTCCTACAATGAGCAGTTCTTC. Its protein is CASSPLATISYNEQFF.

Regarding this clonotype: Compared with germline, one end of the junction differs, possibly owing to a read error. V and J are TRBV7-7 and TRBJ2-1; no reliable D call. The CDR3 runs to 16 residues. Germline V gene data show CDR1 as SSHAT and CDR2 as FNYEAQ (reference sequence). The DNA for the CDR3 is TGTGCTAGCAGCTTTCGAACGGCAGGCTCCTACAATGAGCAGTTCTTC. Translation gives CASSFRTAGSYNEQFF.

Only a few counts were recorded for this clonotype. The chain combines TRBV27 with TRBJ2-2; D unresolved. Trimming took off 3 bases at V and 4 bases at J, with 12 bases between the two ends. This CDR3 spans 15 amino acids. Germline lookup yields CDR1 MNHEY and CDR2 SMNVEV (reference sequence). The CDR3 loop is CASSFVQEITGELFF. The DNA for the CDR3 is TGTGCCAGCAGTTTCGTCCAGGAGATCACCGGGGAGCTGTTTTTT.

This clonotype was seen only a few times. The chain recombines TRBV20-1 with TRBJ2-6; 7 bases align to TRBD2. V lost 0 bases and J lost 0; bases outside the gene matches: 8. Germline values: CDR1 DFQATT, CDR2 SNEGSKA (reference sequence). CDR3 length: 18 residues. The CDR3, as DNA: TGCAGTGCTAGAGATGGGGGGGACTGGAGCTCTGGGGCCAACGTCCTGACTTTC. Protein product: CSARDGGDWSSGANVLTF.

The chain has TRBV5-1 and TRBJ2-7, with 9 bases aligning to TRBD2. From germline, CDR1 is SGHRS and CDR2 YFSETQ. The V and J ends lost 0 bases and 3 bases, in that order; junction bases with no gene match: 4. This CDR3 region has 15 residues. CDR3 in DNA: TGCGCCAGCAGCTTGGAGGCTAGCGGGAACTACGAGCAGTACTTC. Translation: CASSLEASGNYEQYF.

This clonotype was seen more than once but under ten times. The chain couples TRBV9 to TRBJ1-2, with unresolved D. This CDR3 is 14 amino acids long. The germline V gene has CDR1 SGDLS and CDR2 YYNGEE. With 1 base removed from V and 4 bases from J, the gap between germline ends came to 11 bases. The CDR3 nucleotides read TGTGCCAGCAGCGTATCGTCGGCCCTCTATGGCTACACCTTC. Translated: CASSVSSALYGYTF. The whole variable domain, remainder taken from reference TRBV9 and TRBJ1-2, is DSGVTQTPKHLITATGQRVTLRCSPRSGDLSVYWYQQSLDQGLQFLIQYYNGEERAKGNILERFSAQQFPDLHSELNLSSLELGDSALYFCASSVSSALYGYTFGSGTRLTVV.

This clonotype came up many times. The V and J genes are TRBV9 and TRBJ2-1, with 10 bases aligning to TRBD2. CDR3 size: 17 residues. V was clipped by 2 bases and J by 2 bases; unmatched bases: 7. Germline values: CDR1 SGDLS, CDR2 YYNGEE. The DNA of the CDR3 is TGTGCCAGCAGCGTTCTGGGACTAGCGTCGGCCTACAATGAGCAGTTCTTC. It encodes CASSVLGLASAYNEQFF.

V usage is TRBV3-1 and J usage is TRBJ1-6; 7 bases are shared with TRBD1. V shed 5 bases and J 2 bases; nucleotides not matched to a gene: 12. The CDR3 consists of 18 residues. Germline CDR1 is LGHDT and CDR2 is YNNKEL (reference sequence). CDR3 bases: TGTGCCAGCAGCTGCGAGACAGGGAAAGAGGCCTATAATTCACCCCTCCACTTT. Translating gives CASSCETGKEAYNSPLHF.

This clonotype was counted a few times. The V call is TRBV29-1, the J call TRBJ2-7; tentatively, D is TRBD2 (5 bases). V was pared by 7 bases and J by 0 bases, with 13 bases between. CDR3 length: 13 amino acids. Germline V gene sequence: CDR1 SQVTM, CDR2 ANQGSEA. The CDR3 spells CSATAEASYEQYF. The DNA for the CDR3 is TGCAGCGCCACCGCGGAGGCCTCCTACGAGCAGTACTTC.

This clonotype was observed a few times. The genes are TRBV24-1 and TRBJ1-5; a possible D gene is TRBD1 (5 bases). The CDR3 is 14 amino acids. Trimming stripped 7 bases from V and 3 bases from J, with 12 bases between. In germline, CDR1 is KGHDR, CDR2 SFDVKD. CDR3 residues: CATSGRQINQPQHF. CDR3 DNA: TGTGCCACCAGCGGCCGACAGATCAATCAGCCCCAGCATTTT.